These T cell receptor beta chains were read from a single sample in a study of blood T cell repertoires in COVID-19. The repertoire was sequenced with immunoSEQ multiplex PCR; TCRdb's copy has only in-frame clones and lacks some. In the table there are about 300,000 clones, around 86% of which are singletons. Sequenced sample: PBMCs or T cells enriched from blood (not recorded which). The receptor set was obtained from a man aged 30 to 45 who had recovered from COVID-19. Each CDR3 is given with its conserved first and last residue. The order of the fields is J gene, V gene, CDR3 protein.

TRBJ2-1 | TRBV5-1 | CASSGIGTGLYNEQFF
TRBJ1-2 | TRBV5-1 | CASSLQTGDYGYTF
TRBJ2-7 | TRBV11-2 | CASRFGDSYEQYF
TRBJ2-7 | TRBV18 | CASSQNPGVSYEQYF
TRBJ2-2 | TRBV10-1 | CASQTGNGELFF
TRBJ1-2 | TRBV7-9 | CASSSGTGVAGYTF
TRBJ2-3 | TRBV5-1 | CASKIGQGGLDTQYF
TRBJ1-3 | TRBV5-4 | CASSVWTAGNTIYF
TRBJ1-5 | TRBV7-6 | CASSLSGNSNQPQHF
TRBJ1-1 | TRBV4-1 | CASSQEVGARTEAFF
TRBJ1-2 | TRBV18 | CASSPPAAYGYTF
TRBJ2-3 | TRBV6-5 | CASSYGLFTDTQYF
TRBJ2-7 | TRBV11-3 | CASSSVSAGEQYF
TRBJ2-2 | TRBV9 | CASSVFGGSGELFF
TRBJ1-6 | TRBV30 | CAWSSTGYNSPLHF
TRBJ2-1 | TRBV3-1/TRBV3-2 | CASSTGSEVHEQFF
TRBJ1-4 | TRBV19 | CASRRQATNEKLFF
TRBJ2-7 | TRBV6-1 | CASSEDLGGRYSYEQYF
TRBJ1-5 | TRBV29-1 | CSVAGGRDSDQPQHF
TRBJ1-1 | TRBV5-1 | CASSLVTGNTMNTEAFF
TRBJ1-5 | TRBV2 | CASTNGGYNQPQHF
TRBJ1-1 | TRBV6-5 | CASSPGEAKAFF
TRBJ1-5 | TRBV4-1 | CASSQDFGTGRRQPQHF
TRBJ2-7 | TRBV6-5 | CASSYTGGSYEQYF
TRBJ2-7 | TRBV18 | CASSPQRDRGGTEYF
TRBJ1-4 | TRBV30 | CAWSAQTNEKLFF
TRBJ1-3 | TRBV19 | CASRPGQGGNTIYF
TRBJ1-2 | TRBV6-4 | CASSDGNRQTAGYTF
TRBJ2-7 | TRBV5-4 | CASSSPGGSSYEQYF
TRBJ2-1 | TRBV4-2 | CASSLGLAGGQEQFF
TRBJ2-7 | TRBV5-6 | CASSAEQGLAVWQYF
TRBJ2-2 | TRBV24-1 | CATSDPTGGWGGELFF
TRBJ1-2 | TRBV27 | CASSSRDFGYTF
TRBJ1-2 | TRBV29-1 | CSVGTGGFSYTF
TRBJ1-5 | TRBV11-3 | CASSLGDRSFLGFQPQHF
TRBJ1-5 | TRBV5-4 | CASSSDRAGQPQHF
TRBJ1-5 | TRBV24-1 | CATSDRGHNQPQHF
TRBJ2-1 | TRBV5-6 | CASRVKADSSNEQFF
TRBJ1-3 | TRBV6-5 | CASRPETGTGNTIYF
TRBJ1-2 | TRBV11-2 | CASSQGQNNYGYTF
TRBJ2-3 | TRBV7-8 | CASSFDRGISQYF
TRBJ2-7 | TRBV11-3 | CASSPRTGGGEQYF
TRBJ2-5 | TRBV13 | CASRSPGQETQYF